The next 29 T cell receptor beta chains were all read from a single sample in a study of shared clonotypes between healthy human individuals. Generated by immunoSEQ multiplex PCR, the TCRdb table keeps only in-frame clones and is missing some. The sample includes about 470,000 clones, around 79% of them seen just once. The sample taken for sequencing was PBMCs. The receptor source for this set is a woman aged 40 to 50 in good health. Some clones in this sample may be carry-over from other donors' samples.

The J gene is TRBJ1-3, the V gene TRBV16; no definite D call. The CDR3 runs 15 residues. Germline CDR1 KGHSY, CDR2 FQNENV. The germline V and J ends were trimmed by 0 bases and 1 base, with 7 bases remaining between them. The CDR3 protein is CASSQSEVSGNTIYF. For the CDR3, the DNA is TGTGCCAGCAGCCAATCGGAGGTTTCTGGAAACACCATATATTTT.

The V call is TRBV4-1, the J call TRBJ2-4; D is possibly TRBD2 (5 bases). The V gene's germline CDR1 is MGHRA and CDR2 YSYEKL. This CDR3 region has 17 residues. Trimming left V 0 bases short and J 0 bases short, with 12 bases between. CDR3 nucleotides: TGCGCCAGCAGCCAAGATGGAGCGGCAGAAGCCAAAAACATTCAGTACTTC. This encodes CASSQDGAAEAKNIQYF.

This clone was observed a single time. The chain uses TRBV5-1 and TRBJ2-7; the D is unclear. The CDR3 totals 14 residues. Germline V gene lookup returns CDR1 SGHRS and CDR2 YFSETQ. The V end was cut by 0 bases, the J end by 2 bases, with 9 bases between. The CDR3 spells CASSLGASAYEQYF. CDR3 nucleotide sequence: TGCGCCAGCAGCTTGGGTGCCAGCGCCTACGAGCAGTACTTC.

The V gene is TRBV4-1, the J gene TRBJ2-1, with 11 bases fitting TRBD2. The CDR3 length is 17 residues. Germline CDR1 MGHRA, CDR2 YSYEKL. J gave up 0 bases and V 3 bases, and 4 bases lay outside the gene matches. CDR3 DNA: TGCGCCAGCAGCCAGCTTAGCGGGAGGGCCTCCTACAATGAGCAGTTCTTC. Its protein is CASSQLSGRASYNEQFF.

This clone appeared a single time. V and J are TRBV4-1 and TRBJ2-1; 10 positions match TRBD2. The V segment lost 2 bases and the J segment 7 bases; nucleotides outside the gene matches: 5. Germline V gene data show CDR1 as MGHRA and CDR2 as YSYEKL. This CDR3 region has 15 residues. CDR3 sequence: CASSQLAGVVNEQFF. CDR3 coding DNA: TGCGCCAGCAGCCAACTAGCGGGAGTAGTTAATGAGCAGTTCTTC.

This clone is a singleton in its sample. The CDR3 protein is CASSHTDTQYF. Here the CDR3 DNA reads TGTGCCAGCAGCCACACAGATACGCAGTATTTT. The chain is built from TRBV5-6 and TRBJ2-3; D ambiguous. CDR1 is SGHDT, CDR2 YYEEEE, per germline. The CDR3 runs to 11 residues. V lost 4 bases, J lost 2 bases, and 2 bases lay in between.

The V and J genes are TRBV9 and TRBJ1-3; D is unclear. This CDR3 has 15 amino acids. Trimming removed 0 bases from V and 0 bases from J, with 7 bases in between. Per the germline V gene, CDR1 is SGDLS and CDR2 is YYNGEE. The chain's CDR3 is CASSVGSFSGNTIYF. For the CDR3, the DNA is TGTGCCAGCAGCGTAGGTAGTTTCTCTGGAAACACCATATATTTT. Based on the CDR3 plus reference TRBV9 and TRBJ1-3, the full variable domain is DSGVTQTPKHLITATGQRVTLRCSPRSGDLSVYWYQQSLDQGLQFLIQYYNGEERAKGNILERFSAQQFPDLHSELNLSSLELGDSALYFCASSVGSFSGNTIYFGEGSWLTVV.

The chain couples TRBV7-2 to TRBJ2-7; the D gene is possibly TRBD2 (5 bases). Trimming cost V 1 base and J 5 bases, with 12 bases left between them. Germline-derived CDR1 and CDR2 are SGHTA and FQGNSA. There are 14 residues in the CDR3. CDR3 bases: TGTGCCAGCAGCTTAGTCGGCAGGAGGAACGAGCAGTACTTC. Protein product: CASSLVGRRNEQYF.

The CDR3 is CASSYASGRVNEQFF. In DNA, the CDR3 is TGTGCCAGCAGCTACGCTAGCGGGAGGGTCAATGAGCAGTTCTTC. This chain joins TRBV7-9 and TRBJ2-1, with 12 bases lining up with TRBD2. The CDR3 covers 15 residues. Germline CDR1 and CDR2: SEHNR and FQNEAQ (reference sequence). Unmatched junction bases numbered 4, after V lost 4 bases and J lost 6 bases.

With regard to this clone: At the DNA level, this CDR3 is encoded by other sequences in the same sample as well. This chain joins TRBV5-1 and TRBJ1-1, with D possibly being TRBD1 (6 bases). Germline CDR1 is SGHRS and CDR2 is YFSETQ. Trimming pared 1 base from V and 5 bases from J, leaving 12 bases between. The CDR3 extends over 14 amino acids. This CDR3 reads CASSLWGAGTEAFF. CDR3 DNA: TGCGCCAGCAGCTTGTGGGGGGCGGGGACTGAAGCTTTCTTT.

The chain links TRBV18 to TRBJ1-2; maybe TRBD1 (5 bases). The CDR3 has 15 amino acids. The germline V gene has CDR1 KGHSH and CDR2 LQKENI. The ends were cut back, 3 bases at V and 0 bases at J, with 11 bases in the middle. CDR3 in amino acids: CASSPGGAPNYGYTF. Written as DNA, the CDR3 is TGTGCCAGCTCACCGGGAGGGGCCCCTAACTATGGCTACACCTTC.

The CDR3 sequence is CASSTESSYNEQFF. The DNA of the CDR3 is TGTGCCAGCAGCACAGAAAGCTCCTACAATGAGCAGTTCTTC. The chain uses TRBV7-8 and TRBJ2-1; D gene uncertain. This CDR3 has 14 amino acids. Germline V lookup: CDR1 SGHVS, CDR2 FQNEAQ. V shed 5 bases and J shed 0 bases, with 8 bases lying between them.

The V call is TRBV5-1, the J call TRBJ1-1, with D possibly TRBD1 on 5 matching bases. Trimming shortened V by 3 bases and J by 3 bases, and 9 bases separated the two germline ends. Germline CDR1 is SGHRS and CDR2 is YFSETQ. The CDR3 contains 13 residues. CDR3 residues: CASSSGGDTEAFF. CDR3 coding DNA: TGCGCCAGCAGCTCGGGGGGTGACACTGAAGCTTTCTTT.

This clone appeared once. V and J are TRBV2 and TRBJ2-5; 10 bases are shared with TRBD2. The CDR3 loop spans 15 amino acids. Germline lookup yields CDR1 SNHLY and CDR2 FYNNEI. Trimming at V came to 7 bases and at J to 1 base, leaving 6 bases not matched to a gene. CDR3 coding DNA: TGTGCCAGCAAGCGGGAGGGCCTCTTCCAAGAGACCCAGTACTTC. Its translation: CASKREGLFQETQYF. Complete variable domain (other parts from reference TRBV2 and TRBJ2-5): EPEVTQTPSHQVTQMGQEVILRCVPISNHLYFYWYRQILGQKVEFLVSFYNNEISEKSEIFDDQFSVERPDGSNFTLKIRSTKLEDSAMYFCASKREGLFQETQYFGPGTRLLVL.

About this clone itself: A much larger clone lies a single base off, so this may be a read error. At the DNA level, this CDR3 is encoded by other sequences in the same sample as well. J is TRBJ2-1 and V is TRBV30, with D hard to call. Germline values: CDR1 GTSNPN, CDR2 SVGIG (reference sequence). The CDR3 length is 10 residues. The CDR3 sequence is CAWSSNEQFF. For the CDR3, the DNA is TGCGCCTGGAGTAGTAATGAGCAGTTCTTC.

This chain uses TRBV2 with TRBJ2-1; D is unclear. V lost 9 bases, J lost 3 bases, and 12 bases lay in between. This CDR3 has 13 amino acids. Germline loops: CDR1 SNHLY, CDR2 FYNNEI. The CDR3 sequence: CARGFPNYNEQFF. The CDR3 DNA reads as TGTGCCAGGGGATTCCCTAACTACAATGAGCAGTTCTTC.

This clone was seen only a few times. The chain links TRBV6-1 to TRBJ2-1, with 8 bases aligning to TRBD2. Germline V gene sequence: CDR1 MNHNS, CDR2 SASEGT. The CDR3 is 16 amino acids. V trimming: 3 bases; J trimming: 7 bases; junction bases outside the gene matches: 11. The CDR3 region is CASSEWSGGPKNEQFF. The DNA for the CDR3 is TGTGCCAGCAGTGAGTGGTCGGGAGGGCCCAAGAATGAGCAGTTCTTC.

This clone was observed a single time. V is TRBV11-2 and J is TRBJ2-7; no clear D. Germline values: CDR1 SGHAT, CDR2 FQNNGV. This CDR3 has 15 residues. Trimming stripped 1 base from V and 2 bases from J, with 12 bases between. CDR3 region: CASSLGANEPYEQYF. CDR3 coding DNA: TGTGCCAGCAGCTTAGGTGCCAATGAGCCCTACGAGCAGTACTTC.

The CDR3, as DNA: TGTGCCAGCTCCCACCGGACAGGGCATTATGGAAACACCATATATTTT. Its translation: CASSHRTGHYGNTIYF. The J gene is TRBJ1-3, the V gene TRBV18, with 8 bases matching TRBD1. Germline V gene data show CDR1 as KGHSH and CDR2 as LQKENI. The length of the CDR3 is 16 residues. J lost 3 bases, V lost 6 bases, and 10 bases had no gene match. Full variable domain (outside the CDR3, taken from reference TRBV18 and TRBJ1-3): NAGVMQNPRHLVRRRGQEARLRCSPMKGHSHVYWYRQLPEEGLKFMVYLQKENIIDESGMPKERFSAEFPKEGPSILRIQQVVRGDSAAYFCASSHRTGHYGNTIYFGEGSWLTVV.

This rearrangement joins TRBV5-4 to TRBJ2-5; 7 bases fit TRBD2. Germline CDR1 reads SGHNT; CDR2 reads YYREEE (reference sequence). The CDR3 loop spans 16 amino acids. V trimming: 1 base; J trimming: 1 base; junction bases outside the gene matches: 7. CDR3 residues: CASSLRPSGSQETQYF. CDR3 bases: TGTGCCAGCAGCTTGCGGCCTAGCGGAAGCCAAGAGACCCAGTACTTC.

The rearrangement uses TRBV6-7 and TRBJ2-1; D possibly corresponds to TRBD1 (5 bases). TRBV6-7 carries the ORF label, with uncertain function. This CDR3 comprises 13 residues. The germline V and J ends were trimmed by 7 bases and 7 bases, with 14 bases remaining between them. The CDR3 here is CASIVRAGNEQFF. The CDR3 nucleotides read TGTGCCAGCATTGTCAGGGCAGGTAATGAGCAGTTCTTC.

The V gene is TRBV2, the J gene TRBJ2-3; 10 bases align to TRBD1. Trimming cost V 6 bases and J 7 bases; bases outside gene matches: 7. The CDR3 runs 14 residues. Germline lookup yields CDR1 SNHLY and CDR2 FYNNEI. The DNA of the CDR3 is TGTGCCAGCAGGATGACAGGGGGCGAGCATACGCAGTATTTT. It specifies CASRMTGGEHTQYF. Full variable domain (rest looked up from reference TRBV2 and TRBJ2-3): EPEVTQTPSHQVTQMGQEVILRCVPISNHLYFYWYRQILGQKVEFLVSFYNNEISEKSEIFDDQFSVERPDGSNFTLKIRSTKLEDSAMYFCASRMTGGEHTQYFGPGTRLTVL.

This chain uses TRBV7-9 with TRBJ2-7, with D maybe TRBD2 (5 bases). This CDR3 comprises 14 residues. Trimming cost V 5 bases and J 6 bases, with 17 bases left between them. The germline gives CDR1 SEHNR, CDR2 FQNEAQ (reference sequence). CDR3 loop: CASSGSTGWAEQYF. DNA of the CDR3: TGTGCCAGCAGCGGAAGCACGGGATGGGCCGAGCAGTACTTC.

The CDR3 is CASSSTAGATDTQYF. Written as DNA, the CDR3 is TGCGCCAGCAGCTCGACAGCGGGAGCAACAGATACGCAGTATTTT. The V and J genes are TRBV5-1 and TRBJ2-3, with 8 bases matching TRBD2. The CDR3 is 15 amino acids. The junction had 6 bases not matched to a gene; V was cut back by 3 bases and J by 3 bases. CDR1 and CDR2 (germline): SGHRS, YFSETQ.

The chain has TRBV30 and TRBJ2-1; D not resolved. The V end was cut by 7 bases, the J end by 5 bases, with 15 bases between. CDR3 length: 13 amino acids. Germline assignment: CDR1 GTSNPN and CDR2 SVGIG (reference sequence). Here the CDR3 DNA reads TGTGCCTCCACGTTCGACACTCACAATGAGCAGTTCTTC. Its translation: CASTFDTHNEQFF.

This clone was counted between two and nine times. V usage is TRBV2 and J usage is TRBJ1-2; the match to TRBD1 covers 8 bases. With V trimmed by 6 bases and J by 7 bases, 4 bases remained unmatched. CDR3 size: 12 residues. Germline CDR1 reads SNHLY; CDR2 reads FYNNEI. Here the CDR3 DNA reads TGTGCCAGCAGGAGGACAGGGAGTGGCTACACCTTC. Protein product: CASRRTGSGYTF.

This clone was observed many times. Other DNA sequences within the sample encode an identical CDR3. V usage is TRBV29-1 and J usage is TRBJ1-2, with 10 bases lining up with TRBD1. The CDR3 sequence is 13 residues long. Germline assignment: CDR1 SQVTM and CDR2 ANQGSEA. Trimming took 4 bases from V and 6 from J; bases not matched to a gene: 5. This CDR3 reads CSVAGDRGNGYTF. CDR3 in DNA: TGCAGCGTTGCCGGGGACAGGGGAAATGGCTACACCTTC.

This clone was picked up a small number of times. Here the CDR3 reads CAWSVGGNSPLHF. CDR3 DNA sequence: TGTGCCTGGAGTGTAGGAGGAAATTCACCCCTCCACTTT. The rearrangement uses TRBV30 and TRBJ1-6, with D unclear. Germline CDR1 is GTSNPN and CDR2 is SVGIG (reference sequence). CDR3 size: 13 residues. V was shortened by 0 bases and J by 7 bases, with 7 bases between the two germline ends.

CDR3 DNA: TGTGCCAGCAGCTTAGCAAGGACTAGCGGAAACAATGAGCAGTTCTTC. Translation: CASSLARTSGNNEQFF. The V gene is TRBV7-6, the J gene TRBJ2-1, with 10 bases matching TRBD2. Per germline, CDR1 SGHVS and CDR2 FNYEAQ. The CDR3 sequence is 16 residues long. Trimming at V came to 0 bases and at J to 5 bases, leaving 4 bases not matched to a gene.